Below, 3 T cell receptor beta chains from the same sample are listed, as sequenced in a study of blood T cell repertoires in COVID-19 (dated by TCRdb to 2020 to 2022). Receptor libraries were prepared by the immunoSEQ multiplex PCR assay. Drawn from immuneACCESS, this table holds only the in-frame rearrangements with V and J called that TCRdb kept. Clones are partly lost; checked studies trace under half to an unresolved V gene and leave the rest unexplained. This sample is represented by tens of thousands of clones; approximately 86% of them were singletons. The ten top clones hold around 28% of the sample. The sequenced sample consisted of peripheral blood. These receptors were obtained from a man aged 45 to 65 with acute or convalescent COVID-19.

The genes are TRBV6-5 and TRBJ2-1; TRBD1 matches at 9 bases. With V trimmed by 7 bases and J by 9 bases, 7 bases remained unmatched. Germline assignment: CDR1 MNHEY and CDR2 SVGAGI. There are 13 residues in the CDR3. The CDR3 DNA follows: TGTGCCAGCAACCCGGGACAGGGAATTGAGCAGTTCTTC. Translating gives CASNPGQGIEQFF.

This clone has just one count. This rearrangement joins TRBV5-4 to TRBJ1-1; no definite D call. V gave up 0 bases and J gave up 5 bases, with 17 bases separating them. CDR1 is SGHNT and CDR2 is YYREEE in the germline V gene (reference sequence). The CDR3 is made up of 16 amino acids. CDR3 bases: TGTGCCAGCAGCTTGGGGCTGGATGGGAGGGAAACTGAAGCTTTCTTT. Its translation: CASSLGLDGRETEAFF. Full variable domain (missing parts from reference TRBV5-4 and TRBJ1-1): ETGVTQSPTHLIKTRGQQVTLRCSSQSGHNTVSWYQQALGQGPQFIFQYYREEENGRGNFPPRFSGLQFPNYSSELNVNALELDDSALYLCASSLGLDGRETEAFFGQGTRLTVV.

V usage is TRBV24-1 and J usage is TRBJ1-4, with D uncertain. This CDR3 has 12 residues. The ends were cut back, 2 bases at V and 10 bases at J, with 7 bases in the middle. Germline V lookup: CDR1 KGHDR, CDR2 SFDVKD. The CDR3 DNA sequence: TGTGCCACCAGTGATTCCCGGGGAAAACTGTTTTTT. As protein: CATSDSRGKLFF.